This passage covers 23 T cell receptor beta chains from one sample sequenced in a study of blood T cell repertoires in COVID-19. Here immunoSEQ multiplex PCR was the method, and the copy in TCRdb shows in-frame clones only, minus some. The repertoire consists of approximately 290,000 clones, with 80% to 90% occurring once and the leading ten covering roughly 4.3%. The sample was PBMCs or T cells enriched from blood (not recorded which). Every receptor here comes from a woman in her 30s who had recovered from COVID-19.

This clone has just one count. The chain has TRBV12-3 or TRBV12-4 and TRBJ1-2; maybe TRBD1 (5 bases). The CDR3 consists of 12 residues. V dropped 1 base and J dropped 5 bases, with 5 bases sitting between them. This chain's CDR3 is CASSLGQYGYTF. CDR3 bases: TGTGCCAGCAGTTTAGGACAGTATGGCTACACCTTC.

The J gene is TRBJ2-3, the V gene TRBV27; 10 bases map to TRBD1. This CDR3 comprises 15 residues. With 10 bases clipped from V and 4 bases from J, the junction kept 11 bases outside the gene matches. Germline V gene data show CDR1 as MNHEY and CDR2 as SMNVEV (reference sequence). CDR3 DNA: TGTGCCACCGGGGCTCGGGACAGGGGACCAGATACGCAGTATTTT. Protein product: CATGARDRGPDTQYF.

This sequence joins TRBV5-1 and TRBJ1-2; TRBD1 matches 7 bases. CDR1 is SGHRS and CDR2 is YFSETQ in the germline V gene. Trimming took 3 bases from V and 6 from J; bases not matched to a gene: 5. This CDR3 has 13 residues. For the CDR3, the DNA is TGCGCCAGCAGCTCCCCCGGGACAGATGGCTACACCTTC. Its protein is CASSSPGTDGYTF.

This clone appeared a single time. The gene calls are TRBV10-3 and TRBJ2-1, with 10 bases that match TRBD1. Trimming removed 4 bases from V and 2 bases from J; junction bases left unmatched: 2. CDR1 and CDR2 (germline): ENHRY, SYGVKD. The CDR3 totals 15 residues. CDR3 protein: CAISGDRGPYNEQFF. The CDR3 DNA is TGTGCCATCAGTGGGGACAGGGGACCCTACAATGAGCAGTTCTTC.

This sequence joins TRBV19 and TRBJ1-2; TRBD1 aligns across 8 bases. The CDR3 runs 15 residues. The germline CDR1 and CDR2 sequences are LNHDA and SQIVND (reference sequence). V was pared by 6 bases and J by 4 bases, with 10 bases of the junction left unmatched. CDR3 sequence: CASRLRPQGGYGYTF. Here the CDR3 DNA reads TGTGCCAGTAGACTCAGACCACAGGGGGGCTATGGCTACACCTTC.

This chain links TRBV7-2 with TRBJ2-2, with TRBD2 matching 10 bases. The germline CDR1 and CDR2 sequences are SGHTA and FQGNSA. This CDR3 has 16 residues. J gave up 6 bases and V 1 base, and 5 bases lay outside the gene matches. The CDR3 sequence: CASSLGSGGAAGELFF. CDR3 nucleotide sequence: TGTGCCAGCAGCTTAGGGAGCGGGGGGGCCGCCGGGGAGCTGTTTTTT.

The rearrangement links TRBV29-1 to TRBJ1-1; 8 positions agree with TRBD1. CDR1 is SQVTM and CDR2 is ANQGSEA in the germline V gene. CDR3 length: 12 amino acids. Trimming at V came to 6 bases and at J to 1 base, leaving 1 base not matched to a gene. The CDR3 DNA is TGCAGCGTGGGACAGGCGAACACTGAAGCTTTCTTT. It encodes CSVGQANTEAFF. Together with reference TRBV29-1 and TRBJ1-1, the CDR3 gives the full variable domain: SAVISQKPSRDICQRGTSLTIQCQVDSQVTMMFWYRQQPGQSLTLIATANQGSEATYESGFVIDKFPISRPNLTFSTLTVSNMSPEDSSIYLCSVGQANTEAFFGQGTRLTVV.

V is TRBV9 and J is TRBJ2-3; TRBD2 matches at 8 bases. J was trimmed by 0 bases and V by 4 bases; bases with no gene match: 13. In germline, CDR1 is SGDLS, CDR2 YYNGEE. CDR3 size: 18 residues. The CDR3 here is CASSRGLAGRASTDTQYF. CDR3 DNA: TGTGCCAGCAGCAGGGGGTTAGCGGGGAGAGCTAGCACAGATACGCAGTATTTT.

The V call is TRBV25-1, the J call TRBJ1-6; TRBD1 agrees at 10 bases. In germline, CDR1 is MGHDK, CDR2 SYGVNS. V lost 6 bases to trimming and J lost 3 bases; unmatched junction nucleotides: 5. The CDR3 is made up of 16 amino acids. The CDR3 protein is CASSRQGANYNSPLHF. The CDR3 DNA is TGTGCCAGCAGCCGACAGGGGGCGAACTATAATTCACCCCTCCACTTT.

The chain employs TRBV28 and TRBJ1-1; D not resolved. With 4 bases removed from V and 0 bases from J, the gap between germline ends came to 15 bases. Germline CDR1 and CDR2: MDHEN and SYDVKM. The CDR3 sequence is 16 residues long. The CDR3 region has the DNA TGTGCCAGCAGTTCGAGGGCCGGAAGCATGAACACTGAAGCTTTCTTT. Translation: CASSSRAGSMNTEAFF.

The chain links TRBV7-8 to TRBJ2-7, with 9 nucleotides matching TRBD1. The CDR3 consists of 16 residues. The ends lost 2 bases at V and 1 base at J; junction bases unmatched: 6. The V gene's germline CDR1 is SGHVS and CDR2 FQNEAQ. The CDR3 protein is CASSLPGQGQSYEQYF. In DNA form, the CDR3 reads TGTGCCAGCAGCTTACCGGGACAGGGACAATCCTACGAGCAGTACTTC.

V usage is TRBV19 and J usage is TRBJ1-6, with TRBD1 as a possible D gene (6 bases). Per germline, CDR1 LNHDA and CDR2 SQIVND (reference sequence). Trimming left V 6 bases short and J 4 bases short, with 13 bases between. The CDR3 spans 15 residues. The CDR3 is CASREGQNYNSPLHF. The CDR3 nucleotides read TGTGCCAGTAGGGAAGGACAGAATTATAATTCACCCCTCCACTTT.

The V gene is TRBV5-8, the J gene TRBJ1-5; D not certain. V was shortened by 0 bases and J by 1 base, with 11 bases between the two germline ends. This CDR3 contains 16 residues. Looked up from germline, CDR1 is SGHTS and CDR2 is YDEGEE. The CDR3 DNA reads TGTGCCAGCAGCTTGGGGTCCCGGGAGAGCAATCAGCCCCAGCATTTT. It encodes CASSLGSRESNQPQHF.

This clone was picked up one time. V is TRBV24-1 and J is TRBJ1-2, with 12 bases aligning to TRBD1. This CDR3 has 16 residues. CDR1 is KGHDR and CDR2 is SFDVKD in the germline V gene. The V segment lost 4 bases and the J segment 8 bases; nucleotides outside the gene matches: 10. In nucleotides, the CDR3 is TGTGCCACCAGTGACGAGACCGGGACAGGGGGCCAGGGCTACACCTTC. Protein product: CATSDETGTGGQGYTF.

The V call is TRBV6-5, the J call TRBJ2-5; 8 bases fit TRBD2. V lost 7 bases, J lost 5 bases, and 12 bases stayed unmatched. The CDR3 contains 15 residues. Germline V lookup: CDR1 MNHEY, CDR2 SVGAGI. CDR3 sequence (DNA): TGTGCCAGCACCCCCCACGGGAGGGCCAAGGAGACCCAGTACTTC. It specifies CASTPHGRAKETQYF.

The chain uses TRBV6-5 and TRBJ2-7, with 7 bases matching TRBD1. CDR3 size: 14 residues. Germline values: CDR1 MNHEY, CDR2 SVGAGI. Trimming removed 8 bases from V and 2 bases from J; junction bases left unmatched: 9. This chain's CDR3 is CASGSRTGAYEQYF. The CDR3 DNA sequence: TGTGCCAGCGGATCGAGGACAGGAGCCTACGAGCAGTACTTC.

The chain has TRBV2 and TRBJ2-7; the D is unclear. The germline V gene encodes CDR1 SNHLY and CDR2 FYNNEI. V was trimmed by 1 base and J by 8 bases, leaving 9 bases between them. CDR3 length: 12 amino acids. The CDR3 coding sequence is TGTGCCAGCAGTGAAGGGGCCACTCAGCAGTACTTC. Residues: CASSEGATQQYF.

In this sample, this clone turned up once. The V call is TRBV5-4, the J call TRBJ1-1; D is perhaps TRBD1 (5 bases). V lost 1 base, J lost 3 bases, and 10 bases lay in between. Germline V gene data show CDR1 as SGHNT and CDR2 as YYREEE (reference sequence). The CDR3 length is 14 residues. CDR3 region: CASSLQGVDTEAFF. As DNA, the CDR3 is TGTGCCAGCAGCTTGCAAGGGGTGGACACTGAAGCTTTCTTT.

The gene calls are TRBV18 and TRBJ1-1, with no clear D. Germline V gene lookup returns CDR1 KGHSH and CDR2 LQKENI. This CDR3 region has 15 residues. V was shortened by 6 bases and J by 2 bases, with 16 bases between the two germline ends. The CDR3 DNA reads TGTGCCAGCTCCCCTTCGTATGAGCTAAACACTGAAGCTTTCTTT. This encodes CASSPSYELNTEAFF.

The chain is built from TRBV7-2 and TRBJ2-1, with TRBD2 matching 12 bases. This CDR3 has 16 amino acids. In germline, CDR1 is SGHTA, CDR2 FQGNSA. With V trimmed by 5 bases and J by 5 bases, 7 bases remained unmatched. The CDR3 DNA is TGTGCCAGCAGCCCCCAATGGACTAGCGGGAACAATGAGCAGTTCTTC. It is translated as CASSPQWTSGNNEQFF.

The chain combines TRBV5-1 with TRBJ2-7; D might be TRBD2 (5 bases). Looked up from germline, CDR1 is SGHRS and CDR2 is YFSETQ. The CDR3 is 17 residues long. The V gene lost 4 bases and the J gene lost 0 bases, with 20 bases spanning the gap. CDR3 loop: CASSLRGLLSDSYEQYF. As DNA, the CDR3 is TGCGCCAGCAGCCTCCGCGGGCTATTATCCGACTCCTACGAGCAGTACTTC.

The table lists this clone with a few counts. The V and J genes are TRBV2 and TRBJ1-2; D uncertain. Trimming shortened V by 4 bases and J by 8 bases, and 14 bases separated the two germline ends. This CDR3 has 13 residues. The V gene's germline CDR1 is SNHLY and CDR2 FYNNEI. The CDR3 nucleotides are TGTGCCAGCAGTGTGGCGGAGAGGAGCGGCTACACCTTC. Its translation is CASSVAERSGYTF.

In this sample, this clone turned up once. J is TRBJ1-6 and V is TRBV28, with TRBD1 matching 7 bases. V lost 6 bases to trimming and J lost 3 bases; unmatched junction nucleotides: 5. The germline V gene has CDR1 MDHEN and CDR2 SYDVKM. The CDR3 totals 15 residues. The CDR3 region has the DNA TGTGCCAGCAGCCAGGGACAGAGCTATAATTCACCCCTCCACTTT. This encodes CASSQGQSYNSPLHF.